Reported below is one T cell receptor (beta chain). Germline CDR1 SGHRS, CDR2 YFSETQ. The CDR3 is 14 residues long. V lost 6 bases and J lost 3, with 16 bases in between. This sample is part of a study of technical replicates of blood from several donors. Assay used: immunoSEQ multiplex PCR; TCRdb lists only in-frame clones, some missing. The table lists more than 65,000 clones, approximately 97% of them singletons. This clonotype was obtained from a human donor in good health. The chain employs TRBV5-1 and TRBJ2-7; possible D gene TRBD2, 6 bases. Input material: T cells isolated from PBMCs. The CDR3 sequence is CASTLGSKNYEQYF. CDR3 bases: TGCGCCAGCACCCTCGGGAGCAAAAACTACGAGCAGTACTTC. The whole variable domain, remainder taken from reference TRBV5-1 and TRBJ2-7, is KAGVTQTPRYLIKTRGQQVTLSCSPISGHRSVSWYQQTPGQGLQFLFEYFSETQRNKGNFPGRFSGRQFSNSRSEMNVSTLELGDSALYLCASTLGSKNYEQYFGPGTRLTVT.